The next 10 T cell receptor beta chains were all read from a single sample in a study of cytomegalovirus exposure and HLA in healthy donors. 13 Jbeta primers and 60 Vbeta primers were used for the PCR. Profiled with immunoSEQ multiplex PCR; TCRdb holds only in-frame clones, not every one. The sample lists 95,000 to 150,000 clones; around three quarters were seen once. The sequencing input was PBMCs. The source is a man in his forties in good health and CMV-seronegative.

V usage is TRBV28 and J usage is TRBJ1-5; TRBD1 might be the D (6 bases). Germline V gene sequence: CDR1 MDHEN, CDR2 SYDVKM. The CDR3 extends over 15 amino acids. The V and J ends lost 3 bases and 5 bases respectively, with 14 bases between them. CDR3 nucleotides: TGTGCCAGCAGTTTGACAGTCGGGGGGCATCAGCCCCAGCATTTT. Its translation is CASSLTVGGHQPQHF.

This chain's CDR3 is CASSRDRGFYGYTF. DNA for the CDR3: TGTGCCAGCTCGAGGGACAGGGGGTTTTATGGCTACACCTTC. The rearrangement uses TRBV18 and TRBJ1-2; 11 bases align to TRBD1. Germline V lookup: CDR1 KGHSH, CDR2 LQKENI. The CDR3 is 14 amino acids. Trimming cost V 6 bases and J 5 bases; bases outside gene matches: 5.

The J gene is TRBJ2-7, the V gene TRBV19; D gene unclear. The CDR3 has 14 residues. Trimming took off 3 bases at V and 3 bases at J, with 12 bases between the two ends. Germline assignment: CDR1 LNHDA and CDR2 SQIVND (reference sequence). The CDR3 DNA reads as TGTGCCAGTAGTATCTCGGGTCTTCACTACGAGCAGTACTTC. It encodes CASSISGLHYEQYF.

The V gene is TRBV7-9, the J gene TRBJ2-2; 8 bases map to TRBD1. Germline trimming cut 4 bases from V and 4 bases from J; bases unmatched to any gene: 5. The CDR3 is 15 residues long. CDR1 and CDR2 from the germline V gene are SEHNR and FQNEAQ (reference sequence). DNA for the CDR3: TGTGCCAGCAGCTCCACAGGGGGTCGCACCGGGGAGCTGTTTTTT. This encodes CASSSTGGRTGELFF.

CDR3 DNA: TGTGCCAGCAGCTTAATGCCACTTATTAGCAATCAGCCCCAGCATTTT. This codes for CASSLMPLISNQPQHF. This chain joins TRBV7-2 and TRBJ1-5; D is undetermined. Trimming took 2 bases from V and 0 from J, leaving 11 bases between them. The germline V gene encodes CDR1 SGHTA and CDR2 FQGNSA. The CDR3 runs to 16 residues.

The rearrangement links TRBV5-4 to TRBJ2-4, with D unresolved. Germline loops: CDR1 SGHNT, CDR2 YYREEE (reference sequence). The V and J ends lost 4 bases and 7 bases respectively, with 12 bases between them. The CDR3 covers 13 residues. CDR3 amino acids: CASSGATENIQYF. CDR3 sequence (DNA): TGTGCCAGCAGCGGAGCCACTGAGAACATTCAGTACTTC.

This clone was seen a single time. V usage is TRBV28 and J usage is TRBJ1-6; D is ambiguous. Germline CDR1 is MDHEN and CDR2 is SYDVKM. V lost 3 bases to trimming and J lost 2 bases, with 8 bases between them. The CDR3 is 15 amino acids. CDR3 DNA: TGTGCCAGCAGTTTCCAGGCTGCCTATAATTCACCCCTCCACTTT. This sequence encodes CASSFQAAYNSPLHF.

This rearrangement joins TRBV7-9 to TRBJ2-2, with a weak D call TRBD1 (6 bases). Germline CDR1 and CDR2: SEHNR and FQNEAQ (reference sequence). The CDR3 is 13 amino acids. Trimming shortened V by 10 bases and J by 4 bases, and 13 bases separated the two germline ends. In DNA form, the CDR3 reads TGTGCCAACCCGGGACACAGCACCGGGGAGCTGTTTTTT. This codes for CANPGHSTGELFF.

The J gene is TRBJ1-2, the V gene TRBV7-9, with a weak D call TRBD1 (5 bases). Germline V gene lookup returns CDR1 SEHNR and CDR2 FQNEAQ (reference sequence). V dropped 5 bases and J dropped 4 bases, with 17 bases sitting between them. CDR3 length: 15 residues. The CDR3 loop reads CASSPGGAQPYGYTF. The CDR3 DNA reads as TGTGCCAGCAGCCCGGGCGGGGCGCAACCCTATGGCTACACCTTC.

This chain uses TRBV11-2 with TRBJ2-1; 8 bases line up with TRBD1. Germline assignment: CDR1 SGHAT and CDR2 FQNNGV. The CDR3 length is 15 residues. Trimming at V came to 3 bases and at J to 7 bases, leaving 8 bases not matched to a gene. The CDR3 sequence: CASSLDRAPVNEQFF. In DNA, the CDR3 is TGTGCCAGCAGCTTGGACAGGGCGCCGGTAAATGAGCAGTTCTTC.